Below are 2 T cell receptor beta chains sequenced from a single sample in a study of blood T cell repertoires in COVID-19. Data came from immunoSEQ multiplex PCR; TCRdb stores just in-frame clones and leaves some out. The data contain some 40,000 clones, approximately 78% of them singletons. The sequenced sample was peripheral blood. These receptors were collected from a man between 60 and 75 years old in a cohort sampled during active COVID-19.

V and J are TRBV4-2 and TRBJ1-2; D perhaps matches TRBD1 (6 bases). Germline CDR1 reads LGHNA; CDR2 reads YNFKEQ. CDR3 length equals 15 residues. V lost 1 base and J lost 8, with 17 bases in between. The CDR3 sequence is CASSQGRGAWDGYTF. CDR3 DNA: TGTGCCAGCAGCCAAGGACGGGGGGCGTGGGACGGCTACACCTTC.

The V and J genes are TRBV28 and TRBJ1-2, with D perhaps matching TRBD1 (5 bases). The germline V gene has CDR1 MDHEN and CDR2 SYDVKM. The CDR3 extends over 17 amino acids. V gave up 3 bases and J gave up 8 bases, with 25 bases separating them. The CDR3: CASSLGGPGRAAGGYTF. CDR3 in DNA: TGTGCCAGCAGTTTGGGGGGACCGGGCCGTGCCGCTGGCGGCTACACCTTC.